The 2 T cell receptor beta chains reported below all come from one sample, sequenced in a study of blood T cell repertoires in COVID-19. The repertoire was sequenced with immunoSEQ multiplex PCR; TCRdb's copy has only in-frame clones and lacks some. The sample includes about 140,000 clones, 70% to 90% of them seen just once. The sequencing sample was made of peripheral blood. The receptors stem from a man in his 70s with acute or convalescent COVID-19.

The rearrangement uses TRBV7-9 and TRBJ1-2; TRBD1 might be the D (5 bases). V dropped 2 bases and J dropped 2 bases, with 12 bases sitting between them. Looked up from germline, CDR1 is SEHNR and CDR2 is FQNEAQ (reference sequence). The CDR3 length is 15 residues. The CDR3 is CASSLRQMINYGYTF. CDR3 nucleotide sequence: TGTGCCAGCAGCTTACGACAGATGATCAACTATGGCTACACCTTC.

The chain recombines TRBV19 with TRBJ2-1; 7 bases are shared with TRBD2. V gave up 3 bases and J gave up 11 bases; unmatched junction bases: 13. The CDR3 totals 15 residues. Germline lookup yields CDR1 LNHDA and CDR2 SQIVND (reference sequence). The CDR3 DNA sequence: TGTGCCAGTAGTATCGGGACTACAAAGAAATCGAAGCAGTTCTTC. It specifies CASSIGTTKKSKQFF.